This T cell receptor beta chain was sequenced in a study of blood T cell repertoires in COVID-19. Study-wide background: Samples taken during acute and convalescent COVID-19 were collected in the United States, Italy and Spain. Sources were T cells, B-cell-depleted T cells, or PBMCs; the material itself was cDNA or gDNA.

Trimming pared 3 bases from V and 14 bases from J, leaving 12 bases between. The CDR3 is 12 residues long. CDR1 and CDR2 from the germline V gene are SGDLS and YYNGEE. Original processing notes: From reference gene primer amplification, estimates of nucleated cell counts were derived. Assay: immunoSEQ multiplex PCR; the TCRdb copy retains only in-frame clones and omits some. V, J and clone size were drawn from that table, and D and trimming were deduced from the DNA. The sample includes 75,000 to 100,000 clones, 85% to 90% of them seen just once. Sequences were obtained from peripheral blood. The clonotype comes from a human donor in a cohort sampled during active COVID-19. The chain couples TRBV9 to TRBJ1-6, with D hard to call. CDR3 amino acids: CASSGEDGTLHF. CDR3 nucleotide sequence: TGTGCCAGCAGCGGGGAGGATGGCACCCTCCACTTT.